The 25 T cell receptor beta chains reported below all come from one sample, sequenced in a study of T cells in Graves' hyperthyroidism and ophthalmopathy. RNA transcripts provided the source from which TCR beta CDR3 regions were amplified. Primed by the HTBI set, a first-round RT-PCR was run on the TCR CDR3. TCRdb recomputed calls from the multiplex PCR reads with MiXCR, one row per CDR3 protein. The data show about 560,000 distinct CDR3 sequences, 15% to 20% seen once. The sample consisted of blood. All receptors derive from a woman under 30 with Graves' hyperthyroidism.

This clonotype has a count of ten or more. The chain links TRBV7-2 to TRBJ2-7; maybe TRBD1 (6 bases). CDR1 is SGHTA, CDR2 FQGNSA, per germline. V was shortened by 5 bases and J by 7 bases, with 15 bases between the two germline ends. CDR3 size: 13 residues. The CDR3 loop reads CASSPATGLEQYF. The CDR3 coding sequence is TGTGCCAGCAGCCCAGCAACAGGGTTGGAGCAGTACTTC.

In this sample, this clonotype turned up many times. Written as DNA, the CDR3 is TGCGCCAGCAGCGCGACCGGGACAGAGTCGCCCCAGCATTTT. This gives the protein CASSATGTESPQHF. V is TRBV5-1 and J is TRBJ1-5, with 7 bases fitting TRBD1. This CDR3 spans 14 amino acids. CDR1 and CDR2 from the germline V gene are SGHRS and YFSETQ. Trimming at V came to 4 bases and at J to 9 bases, leaving 10 bases not matched to a gene.

This clonotype was detected only a few times. The chain carries TRBV27 and TRBJ1-4, with 8 bases matching TRBD1. The CDR3 is made up of 15 amino acids. The ends lost 6 bases at V and 6 bases at J; junction bases unmatched: 9. Germline V gene sequence: CDR1 MNHEY, CDR2 SMNVEV (reference sequence). The CDR3 loop reads CASRYRQGSDEKLFF. CDR3 DNA sequence: TGTGCCAGCAGATACCGACAGGGGTCGGATGAAAAACTGTTTTTT.

This clonotype was detected many times. The chain links TRBV6-1 to TRBJ2-7, with 14 bases lining up with TRBD2. Germline V gene lookup returns CDR1 MNHNS and CDR2 SASEGT. This CDR3 is 17 amino acids long. The V segment lost 6 bases and the J segment 1 base; nucleotides outside the gene matches: 8. CDR3 residues: CASSYGTSGSRSYEQYF. The DNA of the CDR3 is TGTGCCAGCAGCTACGGGACTAGCGGGAGTCGGTCCTACGAGCAGTACTTC.

This clonotype was detected many times. The rearrangement joins TRBV20-1 to TRBJ2-7; TRBD1 agrees at 7 bases. The CDR3 consists of 13 residues. The J segment lost 5 bases and the V segment lost 2 bases, leaving 6 bases of the junction unmatched. Germline V gene sequence: CDR1 DFQATT, CDR2 SNEGSKA (reference sequence). The CDR3 loop reads CSARPDRVDEQYF. For the CDR3, the DNA is TGCAGTGCTAGACCCGACAGGGTGGACGAGCAGTACTTC.

The chain links TRBV10-3 to TRBJ1-5; no definite D call. The CDR3 contains 15 residues. CDR1 ENHRY and CDR2 SYGVKD come from the germline V gene. Trimming took 0 bases from V and 3 from J, leaving 9 bases between them. For the CDR3, the DNA is TGTGCCATCAGTGAGTCGAGGCCACCCAATCAGCCCCAGCATTTT. It is translated as CAISESRPPNQPQHF.

This clonotype was seen a few times. Written as DNA, the CDR3 is TGTGCCAGTAGTATCCCTGGTGGCGGGAGGGCCTCTAATGAGCAGTTCTTC. Translated: CASSIPGGGRASNEQFF. The V and J genes are TRBV19 and TRBJ2-1; 9 bases agree with TRBD2. Germline-derived CDR1 and CDR2 are LNHDA and SQIVND (reference sequence). CDR3 length equals 17 residues. Trimming at V came to 3 bases and at J to 7 bases, leaving 13 bases not matched to a gene.

The chain links TRBV5-1 to TRBJ2-2; D not resolved. This CDR3 is built from 14 residues. The ends were cut back, 0 bases at V and 3 bases at J, with 6 bases in the middle. The germline V gene has CDR1 SGHRS and CDR2 YFSETQ. CDR3 amino acids: CASSLVLDTGELFF. The CDR3, as DNA: TGCGCCAGCAGCTTGGTGCTGGACACCGGGGAGCTGTTTTTT. The entire variable domain, with the rest obtained from reference TRBV5-1 and TRBJ2-2, is as follows: KAGVTQTPRYLIKTRGQQVTLSCSPISGHRSVSWYQQTPGQGLQFLFEYFSETQRNKGNFPGRFSGRQFSNSRSEMNVSTLELGDSALYLCASSLVLDTGELFFGEGSRLTVL.

This rearrangement joins TRBV2 to TRBJ2-5; 7 bases are shared with TRBD2. The ends lost 6 bases at V and 3 bases at J; junction bases unmatched: 10. The CDR3 is made up of 15 amino acids. CDR1 and CDR2 (germline): SNHLY, FYNNEI. In nucleotides, the CDR3 is TGTGCCAGCAGCGGCACCGGTGGGGGGGAAGAGACCCAGTACTTC. Translated: CASSGTGGGEETQYF.

This clonotype was seen many times. The chain recombines TRBV11-2 with TRBJ2-1; 13 bases fit TRBD2. Germline CDR1 SGHAT, CDR2 FQNNGV. The J segment lost 5 bases and the V segment lost 5 bases, leaving 15 bases of the junction unmatched. CDR3 length: 19 amino acids. The CDR3 loop reads CASSNPGGGLAGLDNEQFF. The CDR3 DNA follows: TGTGCCAGCAGCAATCCCGGAGGGGGACTAGCGGGACTAGACAATGAGCAGTTCTTC.

This chain links TRBV7-8 with TRBJ1-1; no definite D call. The CDR3 length is 19 residues. Trimming stripped 6 bases from V and 0 bases from J, with 26 bases between. CDR1 and CDR2 from the germline V gene are SGHVS and FQNEAQ. CDR3 sequence (DNA): TGTGCCAGCAGATTGCAGGATATGCCTTCCCACGACATGAACACTGAAGCTTTCTTT. Amino acid sequence: CASRLQDMPSHDMNTEAFF.

V usage is TRBV27 and J usage is TRBJ1-6, with D unresolved. V dropped 2 bases and J dropped 2 bases, with 19 bases sitting between them. Germline V gene data show CDR1 as MNHEY and CDR2 as SMNVEV (reference sequence). The CDR3 is made up of 19 amino acids. The CDR3 sequence is CASSLIGPGVSPYNSPLHF. The CDR3 bases are TGTGCCAGCAGTTTAATAGGTCCCGGCGTGAGCCCCTATAATTCACCCCTCCACTTT.

This clonotype was counted at least ten times. The chain couples TRBV2 to TRBJ2-6; D may be TRBD1 (5 bases). The CDR3 loop spans 16 amino acids. V lost 6 bases, J lost 1 base, and 13 bases lay in between. Germline values: CDR1 SNHLY, CDR2 FYNNEI. Here the CDR3 reads CASSPSTASGANVLTF. The DNA of the CDR3 is TGTGCCAGCAGCCCCTCGACAGCTTCTGGGGCCAACGTCCTGACTTTC.

This clonotype was observed a handful of times. In DNA form, the CDR3 reads TGTGCCAGCAGTTCAAATCGGGGGATAGGGACAGATACGCAGTATTTT. Translation: CASSSNRGIGTDTQYF. The chain uses TRBV28 and TRBJ2-3; maybe TRBD2 (6 bases). Trimming cost V 4 bases and J 3 bases, with 17 bases left between them. Looked up from germline, CDR1 is MDHEN and CDR2 is SYDVKM. The CDR3 is 16 residues long. The complete variable domain, with remaining parts taken from reference TRBV28 and TRBJ2-3, reads DVKVTQSSRYLVKRTGEKVFLECVQDMDHENMFWYRQDPGLGLRLIYFSYDVKMKEKGDIPEGYSVSREKKERFSLILESASTNQTSMYLCASSSNRGIGTDTQYFGPGTRLTVL.

The chain couples TRBV12-3 or TRBV12-4 to TRBJ2-2; D remains ambiguous. The CDR3 covers 11 residues. Trimming took 8 bases from V and 10 from J, leaving 11 bases between them. The CDR3 DNA reads TGTGCCAGCCGATCCACAGTGGAGCTGTTTTTT. It translates to CASRSTVELFF.

This clonotype has a handful of counts. This chain uses TRBV12-3 or TRBV12-4 with TRBJ2-2; D unclear. The CDR3 contains 16 residues. The V end was cut by 6 bases, the J end by 1 base, with 15 bases between. The CDR3 loop reads CASRTRAILNTGELFF. The CDR3 DNA follows: TGTGCCAGCAGAACTCGGGCGATATTGAACACCGGGGAGCTGTTTTTT.

This clonotype was counted only a few times. The chain links TRBV25-1 to TRBJ1-1, with a tentative D call TRBD1 (6 bases). Germline values: CDR1 MGHDK, CDR2 SYGVNS. The length of the CDR3 is 14 residues. Trimming left V 5 bases short and J 7 bases short, with 17 bases between. CDR3 DNA: TGTGCCAGCAGTTCTGCTTCTACAGGGCTTGAAGCTTTCTTT. Its translation is CASSSASTGLEAFF. Full variable domain (missing parts from reference TRBV25-1 and TRBJ1-1): EADIYQTPRYLVIGTGKKITLECSQTMGHDKMYWYQQDPGMELHLIHYSYGVNSTEKGDLSSESTVSRIRTEHFPLTLESARPSHTSQYLCASSSASTGLEAFFGQGTRLTVV.

This clonotype was recorded many times. The V gene is TRBV2, the J gene TRBJ1-4; no definite D call. CDR1 SNHLY and CDR2 FYNNEI come from the germline V gene. With 4 bases removed from V and 4 bases from J, the gap between germline ends came to 4 bases. This CDR3 has 12 residues. CDR3 in amino acids: CASSGINEKLFF. CDR3 nucleotides: TGTGCCAGCAGTGGGATTAATGAAAAACTGTTTTTT.

This clonotype appeared many times. This sequence joins TRBV20-1 and TRBJ2-3, with D uncertain. The CDR3 spans 11 residues. V was cut by 5 bases and J by 1 base, with 4 bases left in between. Germline assignment: CDR1 DFQATT and CDR2 SNEGSKA (reference sequence). CDR3 nucleotides: TGCAGTGCTTACCGCACAGATACGCAGTATTTT. It is translated as CSAYRTDTQYF.

Concerning this clonotype: A much larger clone lies one base from this, so it may be a read error. The V call is TRBV28, the J call TRBJ1-2, with 7 bases lining up with TRBD1. The CDR3 consists of 13 residues. From germline, CDR1 is MDHEN and CDR2 SYDVKM. The CDR3 bases are TGTGCCGGCAGGAATGACAGGGTGTATGGCTACACCTTC. Its translation is CAGRNDRVYGYTF.

This clonotype came up many times. The V and J genes are TRBV29-1 and TRBJ1-1, with 7 bases identical to TRBD1. Germline lookup yields CDR1 SQVTM and CDR2 ANQGSEA. J gave up 0 bases and V 5 bases, and 6 bases lay outside the gene matches. The length of the CDR3 is 14 residues. The CDR3 DNA sequence: TGCAGCGTTACTACCGGGACAGTGAACACTGAAGCTTTCTTT. It codes for CSVTTGTVNTEAFF.

This clonotype was observed many times. The chain couples TRBV7-2 to TRBJ2-5; TRBD2 agrees at 12 bases. The ends lost 8 bases at V and 5 bases at J; junction bases unmatched: 9. CDR1 is SGHTA, CDR2 FQGNSA, per germline. The CDR3 loop spans 15 amino acids. CDR3 nucleotide sequence: TGTGCCAGCGTCCGACTAGCGGGAGTGTGGGAGACCCAGTACTTC. Encoded protein: CASVRLAGVWETQYF.

This clonotype was counted many times. The chain carries TRBV5-1 and TRBJ2-1; possibly TRBD1 for D (6 bases). This CDR3 contains 15 residues. The V end was cut by 4 bases, the J end by 4 bases, with 15 bases between. Looked up from germline, CDR1 is SGHRS and CDR2 is YFSETQ. The CDR3 nucleotides read TGCGCCAGCAGCCTAAGGACAGAGGTTTACAATGAGCAGTTCTTC. Translated, it gives CASSLRTEVYNEQFF.

The V call is TRBV20-1, the J call TRBJ2-3, with D possibly TRBD2 on 6 matching bases. The CDR3 is 13 amino acids. CDR1 DFQATT and CDR2 SNEGSKA come from the germline V gene (reference sequence). V was pared by 6 bases and J by 3 bases, with 13 bases between. CDR3 bases: TGCAGTGCAGTGAGCGGGTGGACAGATACGCAGTATTTT. Protein product: CSAVSGWTDTQYF.

The V gene is TRBV30, the J gene TRBJ2-1; weak D call: TRBD2 (6 bases). Trimming left V 4 bases short and J 6 bases short, with 16 bases between. From germline, CDR1 is GTSNPN and CDR2 SVGIG (reference sequence). The CDR3 spans 14 residues. CDR3 region: CAWTPSASGNEQFF. CDR3 sequence (DNA): TGTGCCTGGACCCCTAGCGCCTCTGGCAATGAGCAGTTCTTC.